This T cell receptor beta chain was captured in a study of identical twins. Study-level findings and limits: Models underestimated how often monozygotic twins shared out-of-frame TCR alpha.

It was template switching that added a universal primer site, and there were unique molecular identifiers on the cDNA. TCRdb passed the 5' RACE reads through MiXCR, listing each CDR3 protein once. The sample shows fewer than 550,000 distinct CDR3 sequences, around 15% of them seen only once. Details on this clonotype: The antigen remains undetermined.

The sample also formed part of further work on yellow fever vaccine responses in identical twins.

The TCR sequence derives from a woman aged 18-29 years in good health. The specimen was CD4+ T cells sorted from blood.

Written as DNA, the CDR3 is TGTGCCAGCAGCCAAGGACAGGGCCTGTCACCCCTCCACTTT. Protein: CASSQGQGLSPLHF. The chain carries TRBV7-7 and TRBJ1-6; 8 nucleotides match TRBD1. CDR1 and CDR2 (germline): SSHAT, FNYEAQ (reference sequence). The CDR3 is 14 residues long. V shed 5 bases, J shed 10 bases, and the junction held 7 bases outside the gene matches.